Below are 10 T cell receptor beta chains sequenced from a single sample in a study of T cells in Graves' hyperthyroidism and ophthalmopathy. Authors of the study amplified TCR beta CDR3 regions from RNA transcripts. The study used the HTBI primer set for a first-round RT-PCR of the TCR CDR3. TCRdb recomputed calls from the multiplex PCR reads with MiXCR, one row per CDR3 protein. The table shows under 400,000 distinct CDR3 sequences, with around 23% occurring only once. Source material: blood. The receptors stem from a woman in her forties or fifties with Graves' hyperthyroidism.

This clonotype was counted only a few times. The chain links TRBV14 to TRBJ1-6, with D perhaps TRBD1 (6 bases). The germline CDR1 and CDR2 sequences are SGHDN and FVKESK. The CDR3 totals 16 residues. V was clipped by 2 bases and J by 7 bases, with 15 bases between them. The CDR3 is CASSQIHRELNSPLHF. The CDR3 DNA follows: TGTGCCAGCAGCCAAATTCACAGGGAGTTGAATTCACCCCTCCACTTT.

This clonotype was counted between two and nine times. The genes are TRBV5-1 and TRBJ2-2; D is undetermined. V dropped 2 bases and J dropped 0 bases, with 11 bases sitting between them. The CDR3 has 16 residues. CDR1 and CDR2 (germline): SGHRS, YFSETQ. This CDR3 reads CASSFLAQSNTGELFF. The DNA for the CDR3 is TGCGCCAGCAGCTTCCTCGCGCAGTCGAACACCGGGGAGCTGTTTTTT. The entire variable domain, with the rest obtained from reference TRBV5-1 and TRBJ2-2, is as follows: KAGVTQTPRYLIKTRGQQVTLSCSPISGHRSVSWYQQTPGQGLQFLFEYFSETQRNKGNFPGRFSGRQFSNSRSEMNVSTLELGDSALYLCASSFLAQSNTGELFFGEGSRLTVL.

At least ten counts were recorded for this clonotype. J is TRBJ1-1 and V is TRBV28; D not certain. The germline gives CDR1 MDHEN, CDR2 SYDVKM. The CDR3 has 14 residues. Trimming stripped 6 bases from V and 0 bases from J, with 11 bases between. CDR3 DNA: TGTGCCAGCAGCCCGTATTCCATGAACACTGAAGCTTTCTTT. This encodes CASSPYSMNTEAFF.

As for this clonotype: It may be a read error: a sequence one base away is much more abundant. This chain joins TRBV6-1 and TRBJ2-3, with TRBD2 identical over 8 bases. CDR3 length equals 17 residues. The junction had 8 bases not matched to a gene; V was cut back by 3 bases and J by 0 bases. Looked up from germline, CDR1 is MNHNS and CDR2 is SASEGT. The CDR3 loop reads CASSDRAGGGSTDTQYF. The CDR3 DNA is TGTGCCAGCAGTGATAGGGCCGGCGGGGGGAGCACAGATACGCAGTATTTT.

This clonotype was picked up many times. The rearrangement joins TRBV10-3 to TRBJ1-1, with D possibly being TRBD1 (5 bases). V lost 3 bases and J 3 bases, leaving 14 bases between the germline ends. This CDR3 region has 15 residues. Per the germline V gene, CDR1 is ENHRY and CDR2 is SYGVKD. In nucleotides, the CDR3 is TGTGCCATCAGTGAAGGGGTCTTATTGGACACTGAAGCTTTCTTT. Its protein product is CAISEGVLLDTEAFF.

This clonotype was seen many times. The rearrangement links TRBV7-2 to TRBJ2-7, with D possibly matching TRBD1 (6 bases). Looked up from germline, CDR1 is SGHTA and CDR2 is FQGNSA. This CDR3 region has 15 residues. Trimming stripped 3 bases from V and 0 bases from J, with 12 bases between. CDR3 in DNA: TGTGCCAGCAGCTTGGGTCGGACAGTCTCCTACGAGCAGTACTTC. This sequence encodes CASSLGRTVSYEQYF.

This clonotype was observed a few times. The chain is built from TRBV5-1 and TRBJ2-5; 12 bases map to TRBD1. This CDR3 spans 15 amino acids. V lost 5 bases and J lost 4; bases outside the gene matches: 6. Germline V gene lookup returns CDR1 SGHRS and CDR2 YFSETQ. In nucleotides, the CDR3 is TGCGCCAGCAGGGGACAGGGGGCAGTATCAGAGACCCAGTACTTC. It encodes CASRGQGAVSETQYF.

This clonotype has ten or more counts. The V gene is TRBV20-1, the J gene TRBJ2-5; a possible D gene is TRBD2 (6 bases). The CDR3 sequence is 12 residues long. With 0 bases removed from V and 6 bases from J, the gap between germline ends came to 8 bases. Germline CDR1 is DFQATT and CDR2 is SNEGSKA (reference sequence). CDR3 in DNA: TGCAGTGCTAGAGAGGACTATCAGACCCAGTACTTC. Translated: CSAREDYQTQYF.

J is TRBJ1-1 and V is TRBV10-3; 9 bases are a match to TRBD1. The length of the CDR3 is 15 residues. Germline loops: CDR1 ENHRY, CDR2 SYGVKD. Trimming took 6 bases from V and 2 from J; bases not matched to a gene: 7. This chain's CDR3 is CAIRPLQGANTEAFF. CDR3 nucleotides: TGTGCCATCAGGCCCTTACAGGGGGCAAACACTGAAGCTTTCTTT.

This clonotype has ten or more counts. This sequence joins TRBV20-1 and TRBJ2-7; tentatively, D is TRBD2 (6 bases). The CDR3 extends over 15 amino acids. Trimming took off 1 base at V and 4 bases at J, with 17 bases between the two ends. Germline V lookup: CDR1 DFQATT, CDR2 SNEGSKA (reference sequence). The CDR3 reads CSARGGTFHWYEQYF. Written as DNA, the CDR3 is TGCAGTGCTAGAGGCGGGACCTTTCATTGGTACGAGCAGTACTTC.